This T cell receptor (beta chain) derives from a study of shared clonotypes between healthy human individuals. Background on the study: Three plates each covered CD4 naive and memory; CD8 naive two, CD8 memory one.

V was shortened by 3 bases and J by 4 bases, with 17 bases between the two germline ends. In germline, CDR1 is SGHDT, CDR2 YYEEEE. The CDR3 contains 15 residues. This clone was recorded a few times. Its target is unknown. Broader study findings: Naive CD4 clonotypes were shared across several donors at around 5%. As a rule, naive subsets had a larger estimated richness than memory subsets.

Each PCR replicate from the sorted subsets contained about 200 ng DNA, which is 25,000 to 30,000 T cell genomes. Libraries were prepared by immunoSEQ multiplex PCR; TCRdb keeps only in-frame clonotypes and omits some of them. The data hold hundreds of thousands of clones, with under 80% observed a single time. J is TRBJ2-7 and V is TRBV5-6; D gene unclear. The sequence was collected from a woman in her 30s in good health. Sample: memory CD4+ T cells sorted from blood. The sample's subset: CD45RA-negative fraction. CDR3 sequence (DNA): TGTGCCAGCAGCTCGCAAAGATTAATGCTATACGAGCAGTACTTC. Its translation is CASSSQRLMLYEQYF.